This entry lists 10 T cell receptor beta chains sequenced from one sample in a study of tumor-infiltrating lymphocytes in glioblastoma multiforme. Three nested ARM-PCR rounds with V-beta and C-beta primers built TCRB libraries. TCRdb called the multiplex PCR reads again in MiXCR, with one record for every CDR3 protein. The sample shows about 13,000 distinct CDR3 sequences, roughly 67% of them seen only once. The material sequenced was brain tumor tissue. The receptors originated from a male donor with glioblastoma.

The rearrangement uses TRBV10-2 and TRBJ2-5; no reliable D call. V dropped 4 bases and J dropped 1 base, with 10 bases sitting between them. CDR3 length: 14 amino acids. CDR1 is WSHSY and CDR2 is SAAADI in the germline V gene. The CDR3 is CASSAQRSQETQYF. Written as DNA, the CDR3 is TGCGCCAGCAGTGCTCAACGGTCCCAAGAGACCCAGTACTTC.

With regard to this clonotype: The CDR3 ends on some other residue instead of the conserved phenylalanine or tryptophan, so this is likely a read error. The J gene is TRBJ1-1, the V gene TRBV6-5; a weak D match, TRBD1 (6 bases). Looked up from germline, CDR1 is MNHEY and CDR2 is SVGAGI. V lost 8 bases, J lost 5 bases, and 15 bases lay in between. The CDR3 has 13 amino acids. The CDR3 protein is CASPRGRGTEAFS. CDR3 sequence (DNA): TGTGCCAGCCCTCGAGGAAGGGGGACTGAAGCTTTCTCT.

The chain recombines TRBV20-1 with TRBJ1-2; D may be TRBD1 (6 bases). The CDR3 is made up of 13 amino acids. Per the germline V gene, CDR1 is DFQATT and CDR2 is SNEGSKA (reference sequence). V gave up 2 bases and J gave up 13 bases, with 20 bases separating them. CDR3 DNA sequence: TGCAGTGCTAGACTGGGCAGGGGCTATGGCAGCACCTTC. This codes for CSARLGRGYGSTF.

By share, this clonotype ranks as medium-sized. The chain couples TRBV12-3 or TRBV12-4 to TRBJ2-1; D not certain. Trimming removed 2 bases from V and 5 bases from J, with 13 bases in between. This CDR3 spans 15 amino acids. CDR3 loop: CASSLSGSFDNEQFF. The CDR3, as DNA: TGTGCCAGCAGTTTATCCGGGTCCTTCGACAATGAGCAGTTCTTC.

The V gene is TRBV6-2 or TRBV6-3, the J gene TRBJ2-1; 14 bases map to TRBD2. Germline CDR1 and CDR2: MNHEY and SVGEGT. This CDR3 is 17 amino acids long. V lost 0 bases to trimming and J lost 9 bases; unmatched junction nucleotides: 7. The CDR3: CASSYSTTSGRAFEQFF. The CDR3, as DNA: TGTGCCAGCAGTTACTCCACGACTAGCGGGAGGGCCTTTGAGCAGTTCTTC.

With regard to this clonotype: Lacking the conserved final phenylalanine or tryptophan, this CDR3 likely reflects a read error. V gene TRBV20-1 combines with J gene TRBJ2-7; 8 nucleotides match TRBD1. The CDR3 runs 13 residues. Germline loops: CDR1 DFQATT, CDR2 SNEGSKA (reference sequence). V gave up 4 bases and J gave up 3 bases; unmatched junction bases: 5. This CDR3 reads CSAKGQADYEQYL. CDR3 nucleotides: TGCAGTGCTAAGGGACAGGCTGACTACGAGCAGTACTTA.

J is TRBJ1-1 and V is TRBV10-3, with D tentatively TRBD1 (5 bases). The CDR3 has 14 residues. Trimming cost V 0 bases and J 6 bases, with 11 bases left between them. Germline V gene data show CDR1 as ENHRY and CDR2 as SYGVKD. The CDR3 here is CAISESGGGAEAFF. The CDR3 nucleotides read TGTGCCATCAGTGAGTCCGGGGGAGGGGCTGAAGCTTTCTTT.

This clonotype was counted only a few times. The chain employs TRBV2 and TRBJ2-3; 7 positions match TRBD2. V lost 1 base, J lost 3 bases, and 4 bases stayed unmatched. CDR1 and CDR2 (germline): SNHLY, FYNNEI. The CDR3 consists of 15 residues. CDR3 amino acids: CASSEGGSGTDTQYF. The CDR3 DNA reads as TGTGCCAGCAGTGAAGGCGGGAGTGGGACAGATACGCAGTATTTT.

The sample holds a few counts of this clonotype. Sequence at one end of the junction differs from germline and may be a read error. The chain carries TRBV4-2 and TRBJ2-5, with 11 bases identical to TRBD1. This CDR3 spans 21 amino acids. Germline-derived CDR1 and CDR2 are LGHNA and YNFKEQ. CDR3 DNA: TGTGCCAGCAGCCAAGAGAAGGTCGGGACAGGGGGATCGGGGGGGCGAGAGACCCGGTACTTC. Its protein product is CASSQEKVGTGGSGGRETRYF.

V and J are TRBV7-8 and TRBJ2-6; weak D call: TRBD2 (6 bases). The ends were cut back, 1 base at V and 0 bases at J, with 7 bases in the middle. The germline V gene has CDR1 SGHVS and CDR2 FQNEAQ. The CDR3 is 16 amino acids. DNA for the CDR3: TGTGCCAGCAGCTTAGTGGGGGGCTCTGGGGCCAACGTCCTGACTTTC. Amino acids: CASSLVGGSGANVLTF.